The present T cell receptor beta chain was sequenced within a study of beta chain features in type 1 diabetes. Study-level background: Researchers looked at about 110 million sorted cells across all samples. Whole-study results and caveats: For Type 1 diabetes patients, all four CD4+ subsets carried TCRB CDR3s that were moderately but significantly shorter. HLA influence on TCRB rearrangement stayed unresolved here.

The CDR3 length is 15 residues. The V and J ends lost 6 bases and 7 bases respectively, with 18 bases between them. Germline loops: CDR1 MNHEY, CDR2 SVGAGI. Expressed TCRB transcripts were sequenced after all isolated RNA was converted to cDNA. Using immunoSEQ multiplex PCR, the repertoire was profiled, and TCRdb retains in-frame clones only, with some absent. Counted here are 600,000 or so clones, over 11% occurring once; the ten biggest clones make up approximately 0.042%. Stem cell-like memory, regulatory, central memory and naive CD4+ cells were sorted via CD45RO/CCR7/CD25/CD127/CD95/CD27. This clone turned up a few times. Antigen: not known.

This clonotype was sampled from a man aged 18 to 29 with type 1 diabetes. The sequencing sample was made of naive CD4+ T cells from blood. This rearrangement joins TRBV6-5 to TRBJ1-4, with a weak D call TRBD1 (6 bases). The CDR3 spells CASSPAGQPSEKLFF. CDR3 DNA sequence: TGTGCCAGCAGCCCTGCTGGACAGCCTAGTGAAAAACTGTTTTTT.